The present entry profiles one T cell receptor (beta chain) with its context. The data derive from a study of blood T cell repertoires in COVID-19. Study summary: Acute-phase and convalescent COVID-19 samples originated in the United States, Italy and Spain. PBMCs, B-cell-depleted T cells, or T cells provided the cDNA or gDNA that made up the material.

The CDR3 is 15 amino acids. The germline V and J ends were trimmed by 3 bases and 3 bases, with 15 bases remaining between them. The V gene's germline CDR1 is LNHDA and CDR2 SQIVND (reference sequence). Per the original data handling: Cell counts per sample came from amplifying reference gene primers. Produced via immunoSEQ multiplex PCR; TCRdb's table is partial and in-frame only. The V and J calls and clone size come from that table; D and trimming were worked out from the DNA. The sample holds tens of thousands of clones, roughly four fifths seen once. The chain combines TRBV19 with TRBJ2-7; D is ambiguous. The source material was peripheral blood. The receptor was derived from an elderly woman with acute or convalescent COVID-19. CDR3 DNA sequence: TGTGCCAGTAGTATTGCCCGAGGATCGTACTACGAGCAGTACTTC. Protein product: CASSIARGSYYEQYF.